This T cell receptor beta chain was obtained from a study of cytomegalovirus exposure and HLA in healthy donors. Primers for the PCR totalled 60 Vbeta and 13 Jbeta. Data came from immunoSEQ multiplex PCR; TCRdb stores just in-frame clones and leaves some out. Among 98,000 or so clones listed, over 60% were seen once. CDR1 and CDR2 from the germline V gene are LNHDA and SQIVND (reference sequence). V shed 7 bases and J shed 1 base, with 7 bases lying between them. The CDR3 is 13 residues long. The rearrangement joins TRBV19 to TRBJ2-2, with D unclear. The origin of this receptor is a man aged 60 to 75 in good health and CMV-seropositive. The sequencing sample was made of PBMCs. The CDR3 protein is CASTWQNTGELFF. The CDR3 DNA follows: TGTGCCAGTACCTGGCAGAACACCGGGGAGCTGTTTTTT.